These T cell receptor beta chains were read from a single sample in a study of metastatic and nonmetastatic thyroid tumors. MiXCR re-clonotyped the PCR reads for TCRdb. The repertoire includes tens of thousands of clones, under 15% of them detected once, and more than 7% sits in the top ten. Sample: tumor tissue. These receptors all come from a female donor with papillary thyroid cancer or a benign thyroid nodule (not recorded which). Some clones in this sample may be carry-over from other donors' samples. Both conserved end residues are part of each CDR3. D genes are given only for firm matches. Only some rows state a clone size, as once, few, many or a class for expanded clones.

clone_size j_call v_call d_call cdr3_nt cdr3_aa
. TRBJ1-2 TRBV3-1 TRBD1 TGTGCCAGCAGCCTACCGGGACAGTATGGCTACAAATTC CASSLPGQYGYKF
. TRBJ1-4 TRBV20-1 . TGCAGTGCAATGGACAGTAGAGAAAAACTGTTTTTT CSAMDSREKLFF
many TRBJ2-5 TRBV11-3 . TGTGCCAGCAGCCCCCCTCCCGGGGGCGCCGAGACCCAGTACTTC CASSPPPGGAETQYF
many TRBJ1-1 TRBV5-1 . TGCGCCAGCGGAGACGTGGGCGCTGAAGCTTTCTTT CASGDVGAEAFF
many TRBJ2-4 TRBV20-1 TRBD2 TGCAGTGCTAGAGATCTCGGTGGATGGGGGGGCAAAAACATTCAGTACTTC CSARDLGGWGGKNIQYF
many TRBJ2-2 TRBV11-2 . TGTGCCAGCAGCTGGGAATTCGCCGGGGAGCTGTTTTTT CASSWEFAGELFF
many TRBJ1-2 TRBV11-1 TRBD1 TGTGCCAGCAGCTTAGAGGGTCCCAGGGGGACTAACTATGGCTACACCTTC CASSLEGPRGTNYGYTF
many TRBJ2-7 TRBV5-6 . TGTGCCAGCAGCAAGAAGACCTACGAGCAGTACTTC CASSKKTYEQYF
many TRBJ2-7 TRBV27 . TGTGCCAGCAGTTTGGAGGGAACCTACGAGCAGTACTTC CASSLEGTYEQYF
many TRBJ1-2 TRBV12-3/TRBV12-4 . TGTGCCAGCAGCCCGGGACCTGACTATGGCTACACCTTC CASSPGPDYGYTF
many TRBJ2-7 TRBV13 TRBD1 TGTGCCAGCAGCTTAGGGGACAGGCATTCCTACGAGCAGTACTTC CASSLGDRHSYEQYF
. TRBJ2-3 TRBV3-1 . TGTGCAAGCAGCCATTTTCCCGGAGGGACTAGCACAGATACGCAGTATTTT CASSHFPGGTSTDTQYF
many TRBJ2-3 TRBV27 TRBD2 TGTGCCAGCAGTTGGGGACTAGACGATACGCAGTATTTT CASSWGLDDTQYF
many TRBJ2-7 TRBV7-8 TRBD2 TGTGCCAGCAGCTGGCGGACTAGCGGGACCTACGAGCAGTACTTC CASSWRTSGTYEQYF
many TRBJ1-5 TRBV30 . TGTGCCTGGAACCACAAGAATCAGCCCCAGCATTTT CAWNHKNQPQHF
many TRBJ1-5 TRBV6-1 . TGTGCCAGCAGCACGACAGGAGGGGGCAATCAGCCCCAGCATTTT CASSTTGGGNQPQHF
many TRBJ1-1 TRBV5-6 TRBD1 TGTGCCAGCAGCGGGGACAGGGGTGACACTGAAGCTTTCTTT CASSGDRGDTEAFF
few TRBJ1-1 TRBV6-1 TRBD1 TGTGCCAGCTGGTCTTGGGTCAGGGGGACGAACACTGAAGCTTTCTTT CASWSWVRGTNTEAFF
few TRBJ1-2 TRBV27 . TGTGCCAGCAGCCAAGAAGGGCTCGGCTACACCTTC CASSQEGLGYTF
many TRBJ2-1 TRBV24-1 TRBD1 TGTGCCACCAGAGGGACAGGAGAAAATGAGCAGTTCTTC CATRGTGENEQFF
many TRBJ1-2 TRBV12-3/TRBV12-4 . TGTGCCAGCAGTACCTCGGCAGGGCAACTTACCTATGGCTACACCTTC CASSTSAGQLTYGYTF
many TRBJ2-7 TRBV2 . TGTGCCGGCACCCCCCAGGGCCGTGTCGAGCAGTACTTC CAGTPQGRVEQYF
. TRBJ1-2 TRBV11-2 . TGTGCCAGCAGCATACCGGGGCGTTACTATGGCTACACCTTC CASSIPGRYYGYTF
many TRBJ1-5 TRBV5-1 . TGCGCCAGCAGCTTGGGGGGGGCTGGCAATCAGCCCCAGCATTTT CASSLGGAGNQPQHF
many TRBJ1-5 TRBV2 . TGTGCCAGCAGTGAAACACCCGCAGCGCCGCCCCAGCATTTT CASSETPAAPPQHF
. TRBJ2-5 TRBV25-1 TRBD1 TGTGCCAGCAGAGCCAGGGGGTCTCAAGAGACCCATTACTTC CASRARGSQETHYF
many TRBJ1-3 TRBV6-1 . TGTGCCAGCAGTGTCTCCTGGACGGGGAGCTCTGGAAACACCATATATTTT CASSVSWTGSSGNTIYF
many TRBJ1-5 TRBV20-1 . TGCAGTGCCTCTATGGGGGGTTATCTTCAGCCCCAGCATTTT CSASMGGYLQPQHF
many TRBJ1-1 TRBV11-3 . TGTGCCAGCAGCCCTCGGGAGGGGGGTTCAGCTTTCTTT CASSPREGGSAFF
many TRBJ2-2 TRBV19 TRBD2 TGTGCCAGTAGTCGACTAGCGGGACAGAACACCGGGGAGCTGTTTTTT CASSRLAGQNTGELFF
few TRBJ1-5 TRBV2 . TGTGCCAGCAGTGAACTGGGGGGGCTCAATCAGCCCCAGCATTTT CASSELGGLNQPQHF
. TRBJ2-2 TRBV2 . TGTGCCAGCACGGGCAGTGAAATCACTAATCCCGGGGAGCTGTTTTTT CASTGSEITNPGELFF
many TRBJ2-1 TRBV9 . TGTGCCAGCAACAAGGAGGCCTACAATGAGCAGTTCTTC CASNKEAYNEQFF
few TRBJ2-7 TRBV29-1 . TGCAGCGTTGGACAGAAGGGGACCTACGAGCAGTACTTC CSVGQKGTYEQYF
many TRBJ2-5 TRBV20-1 TRBD2 TGCAGTGCTAGAGAGACTAGCGGGCGGCAAGAGACCCAGTACTTC CSARETSGRQETQYF
. TRBJ2-7 TRBV7-2 TRBD2 TGTGCCAGCAGACTTCACGTGGGGAGGGCCTATGAGCAGTACTTC CASRLHVGRAYEQYF
many TRBJ2-5 TRBV5-6 . TGTGCCAGCAGCTTTAGGGCGGGATTGCCCGAAGAGACCCAGTACTTC CASSFRAGLPEETQYF
many TRBJ1-6 TRBV28 . TGTGCCAGCGGGGAATCGGAAAATTCACCCCTCCACTTT CASGESENSPLHF
few TRBJ1-1 TRBV10-2 TRBD1 TGCGCCAGCAGGGTCACAGGGGTGGGGACTGAAGCTTTCTTT CASRVTGVGTEAFF
many TRBJ1-3 TRBV30 . TGTGCCTGGAGTTCTGGCACGGACTCTGGAAACACCATATATTTT CAWSSGTDSGNTIYF
many TRBJ1-2 TRBV6-5 . TGTGCCAGCAGTTACTCGAGTGATCGGGGCGCCGGCTACACCTTC CASSYSSDRGAGYTF
. TRBJ2-2 TRBV28 . TGTGCCAGCAGTTTAGGGGGTACTGGCAGGTGCACCGGGGAGCTGTTTTTT CASSLGGTGRCTGELFF
many TRBJ1-2 TRBV7-2 . TGTGCCAGCAGTCCAGGCACAGGGCACGTGAGGGGCTACACCTTC CASSPGTGHVRGYTF
many TRBJ2-1 TRBV12-3/TRBV12-4 TRBD1 TGTGCCAGCAGTGCGACGACAGGGAAGAGTGAGCAGTTCTTC CASSATTGKSEQFF
. TRBJ1-6 TRBV4-1 . TGCGCCAGCAGCCAAGAAAGTGACAGCTCCTATAATTCACCCCTCCACTTT CASSQESDSSYNSPLHF
. TRBJ2-1 TRBV29-1 TRBD2 TGCAGCTCACGTGAGGCGGGAGGGCCCTACAATGAGCAGTTCTTC CSSREAGGPYNEQFF
many TRBJ2-4 TRBV6-6 . TGTGCCAGCAGTTACAAGGGGTTGGCCAAAAACATTCAGTACTTC CASSYKGLAKNIQYF
many TRBJ1-1 TRBV6-5 . TGTGCCAGCAGTTACTCTGGGGGTCTGAACACTGAAGCTTTCTTT CASSYSGGLNTEAFF
many TRBJ1-2 TRBV12-3/TRBV12-4 . TGTGCCAGCCGCTTAGGGGCCCTTTATGGCTACACCTTC CASRLGALYGYTF
. TRBJ2-1 TRBV6-2/TRBV6-3 TRBD2 TGTGCCAGCACCCCCGGGTTGGGACTAGCGGCCCTCGGGGACAATGAGCAGTTCTTC CASTPGLGLAALGDNEQFF
once TRBJ2-5 TRBV4-1 . TGCGCCAGCAGATTCGGGACTCAGCAGTACTTC CASRFGTQQYF
many TRBJ1-1 TRBV6-4 . TGTGCCAGCAGTGACGGACCGGGCCGGCCAGAAGCTTTCTTT CASSDGPGRPEAFF
many TRBJ1-5 TRBV9 . TGTGCCAGCAGCGTAGATGGGGGAAGTAATCAGCCCCAGCATTTT CASSVDGGSNQPQHF
many TRBJ1-2 TRBV7-8 . TGTGCCAGCAGCAGAGGACAGAATGGCTACACCTTC CASSRGQNGYTF
many TRBJ1-2 TRBV6-1 TRBD1 TGTGCCAGCTTCGGGACAGGGGAATTTAACTATGGCTACACCTTC CASFGTGEFNYGYTF
many TRBJ2-7 TRBV6-5 TRBD2 TGTGCCAGCAGTTACTCGGAGGGAGGGGCCTACGAGCAGTACTTC CASSYSEGGAYEQYF
. TRBJ2-3 TRBV30 TRBD2 TGTGCCTGGAGTGACCTCTCGCTAGCGGGAGGGCCGAACACAGATACGCAGTATTTT CAWSDLSLAGGPNTDTQYF
many TRBJ2-1 TRBV24-1 TRBD2 TGTGCCACCAGTGAAGCCGGACTAGCGGGAGGGAATGAGCAGTTCTTC CATSEAGLAGGNEQFF
many TRBJ2-6 TRBV10-3 . TGTGCCATCCAAGGGGGGTCTACTTCTGGGGCCAACGTCCTGACTTTC CAIQGGSTSGANVLTF